The rows below give T cell receptor beta chains drawn from one sample of a study of vaccination and CD4 T cells after COVID-19. These TCRs are of unknown antigen specificity. TCRdb re-called the PCR reads through MiXCR, storing one row per CDR3 protein. This table holds some 16,000 distinct CDR3 sequences, roughly 51% found once. The sequencing used cultured CD4+ T cells from blood, collected after SARS-CoV-2 vaccination. The receptors derive from a human donor with COVID-19. Both conserved end residues are part of each CDR3. The order of the fields is V gene, J gene, D gene, clone size, CDR3 length, CDR3 DNA, CDR3 protein. The D gene is left open where the match is weak. The size entry is marked missing in some rows and otherwise reads once, few, many or a size class.

>TRBV6-2/TRBV6-3|TRBJ1-5|-|-|13
TGTGCCAGCACCAGGCGAGGGGATCAGCCCCAGCATTTT
CASTRRGDQPQHF
>TRBV5-1|TRBJ1-2|-|once|15
TGCGCCAGCAGCTTGGCGCGGGGGCCTAACTATGGCTACACCTTC
CASSLARGPNYGYTF
>TRBV27|TRBJ1-5|-|-|18
TGTGCCAGCAGTTCCTTCACCCGGACAAAAAATAGCAATCAGCCCCAGCATTTT
CASSSFTRTKNSNQPQHF
>TRBV28|TRBJ1-1|-|-|15
TGTGCCAGCAGCCAGGCGGGGGGGCGCCGAACTGAAGCTTTCTTT
CASSQAGGRRTEAFF
>TRBV19|TRBJ1-4|-|-|13
TGTGCCAGTAGGCTAACTTCGCAGGAAAAACTGTTTTTT
CASRLTSQEKLFF
>TRBV7-3|TRBJ2-1|TRBD2|-|16
TGTGCCAGCAGCCTGTGGACTAGCGGGGGCTCCGGGGAGCAGTTCTTC
CASSLWTSGGSGEQFF
>TRBV6-1|TRBJ2-5|TRBD2|few|14
TGTGCCAGCAGCCTAGGGAGTAGCGGGGAGACCCAGTACTTC
CASSLGSSGETQYF
>TRBV20-1|TRBJ2-1|TRBD1|-|13
TGCAGTGCTCCCGGACAGGGGTACAATGAGCAGTTCTTC
CSAPGQGYNEQFF
>TRBV19|TRBJ1-4|TRBD1|-|13
TGTGCCAGTAGTATTGACAGGGCTGAAAAACTGTTTTTT
CASSIDRAEKLFF
>TRBV12-5|TRBJ2-3|TRBD1|-|15
TGTGCTAGTGGTTTGGGCCAGGGGGCCGCAGATACGCAGTATTTT
CASGLGQGAADTQYF
>TRBV6-4|TRBJ2-3|TRBD2|-|18
TGTGCCAGCAGTCCCAGGACTAGCGGGGGGGTACACACAGATACGCAGTATTTT
CASSPRTSGGVHTDTQYF
>TRBV5-4|TRBJ1-1|-|once|15
TGTGCCAGCAGCTTTCGGGGCGAAGTGATTACTGAAGCTTTCTTT
CASSFRGEVITEAFF
>TRBV20-1|TRBJ1-2|-|few|16
TGCAGTGCTAGACCACCACAGGGAAGGCTTGGGAATGGCTACACCTTC
CSARPPQGRLGNGYTF
>TRBV6-1|TRBJ2-7|TRBD1|-|15
TGTGCCAGCACCAAAACCGGGACAGGGGCCTACGAGCAGTACTTC
CASTKTGTGAYEQYF
>TRBV30|TRBJ1-6|TRBD1|few|14
TGTGCCTGGAGTCGAAACAGGGGGATATCACCCCTCCACTTT
CAWSRNRGISPLHF
>TRBV6-1|TRBJ1-5|-|-|14
TGTGCCAGCTGGACCCTACAGGGCAATCAGCCCCAGCATTTT
CASWTLQGNQPQHF
>TRBV24-1|TRBJ2-5|TRBD1|-|14
TGTGCCACCGGATACGGGACAGTTCAAGAGACCCAGTACTTC
CATGYGTVQETQYF
>TRBV6-5|TRBJ1-4|-|once|14
TGTGCCAGCAGTTACTTAGGGATGGGCGAAAAACTGTTTTTT
CASSYLGMGEKLFF
>TRBV9|TRBJ2-2|-|-|14
TGTGCCAGCAGTCCCGTTGGGCACACCGGGGAGCTGTTTTTT
CASSPVGHTGELFF
>TRBV30|TRBJ1-2|-|-|12
TGTGCCTGGGTTGGGGCGGGGCATGGCTACACCTTC
CAWVGAGHGYTF
>TRBV12-3/TRBV12-4|TRBJ1-6|TRBD1|-|13
TGTGCCAGCACCATCGACAGGGATTCACCCCTCCACTTT
CASTIDRDSPLHF
>TRBV20-1|TRBJ2-2|-|medium-sized|14
TGCAGTGCTAGAAGACAGGGAGGAACCGGGGAGCTGTTTTTT
CSARRQGGTGELFF
>TRBV24-1|TRBJ2-1|-|-|11
TGTGCCACCTCACTAACCAATGAGCAGTTCTTC
CATSLTNEQFF
>TRBV6-1|TRBJ2-2|TRBD2|once|16
TGTGCCAGCAGTCCCGGGACTAGCGGGGGTTCCGGGGAGCTGTTTTTT
CASSPGTSGGSGELFF